This T cell receptor beta chain came from a study of tumor-infiltrating lymphocytes in primary liver carcinoma. As for the study in general: The cohort consisted of patients whose primary liver carcinoma was surgically resected.

Details on this clonotype: Its specificity is unknown. A read error may produce the germline difference seen at one junction end.

Whole-study findings and limits: Tumors significantly exceeded blood in top-250-clone fraction (p = 0.039). Tumor-adjacent and tumor-blood pairs shared less of their repertoires than tumor region pairs shared.

Blood RNA was derived from unsorted whole blood, and germline DNA was extracted too. Researchers generated TCR beta cDNA from around 0.55 ug of total RNA, relying on a constant-region primer. ARM-PCR, slightly modified, supplied the TCR beta libraries through three nested multiplex PCR rounds. In the first two PCR rounds, TRBV1-TRBV30 forward primers were paired with a C-beta reverse primer, and each round lasted approximately 9 cycles. MiXCR, applied by TCRdb to the multiplex PCR reads, yields one record per CDR3 protein. The sample includes 190,000 or so distinct CDR3 sequences, 65% of them seen just once. The germline CDR1 and CDR2 sequences are SGHAT and FQNNGV. The CDR3 totals 14 residues.

This chain connects TRBV11-2 to TRBJ2-5, with TRBD2 identical over 7 bases. Sequenced sample: peripheral blood. The receptor's source is a woman aged 55-69 years with primary liver carcinoma and hepatitis B virus infection. CDR3 residues: CTSSPGRAGETQCF. As DNA, the CDR3 is TGCACCAGCAGCCCGGGGAGGGCCGGGGAGACCCAGTGCTTC.